This section outlines one TCR beta chain sequence together with its context. Its antigen is still unknown. The data were taken from a study of cytotoxic CD8 clonotypes in ibrutinib-treated CLL. On the study more broadly: The subjects consisted of 11 relapsed/refractory and some 14 treatment-naive individuals, with around 17 IGHV unmutated. Recorded responses included approximately 25 partial and 2 complete; following median roughly 70 months, approximately 15 stayed remitted and around twelve progressed. General study findings and limits: The clonality rise at ibrutinib response reflected private clonotype expansion.

Investigators sought sequencing depths of between 1 in 200,000 and 1 in 1 million T cells. Sequenced by immunoSEQ multiplex PCR; TCRdb stores in-frame clones only, minus some. The data show roughly 110,000 clones, approximately 58% seen once. Trimming at V came to 0 bases and at J to 3 bases, leaving 5 bases not matched to a gene. Germline loops: CDR1 LGHNA, CDR2 YSLEER. This CDR3 comprises 15 residues. The chain combines TRBV4-3 with TRBJ2-7, with 7 bases that match TRBD1. This specimen was PBMCs, taken after 24 months of ibrutinib treatment. This receptor was identified in a human donor with chronic lymphocytic leukemia. CDR3 nucleotide sequence: TGCGCCAGCAGCCAAGAGGTGGCAGGGGGCTACGAGCAGTACTTC. Its translation is CASSQEVAGGYEQYF.